This passage covers 22 T cell receptor beta chains from one sample sequenced in a study of identical twins. In TCRdb, the 5' RACE reads were re-called with MiXCR into one record per CDR3 protein. The table records about 520,000 distinct CDR3 sequences, roughly a fifth of them present only once. These records were also assigned to another study, of T cells expressing NK-cell markers.

The sample comprised CD4+ T cells sorted from blood. The receptors come from a woman under 30 in good health.

V and J are TRBV12-3 or TRBV12-4 and TRBJ2-1; TRBD1 or TRBD2 may be the D gene (5 bases each). The V and J ends lost 7 bases and 4 bases respectively, with 14 bases between them. CDR3 length: 14 amino acids. The CDR3 DNA follows: TGTGCCAGCACCTGGGACGGCATTTACAATGAGCAGTTCTTC. Translation: CASTWDGIYNEQFF.

This chain joins TRBV20-1 and TRBJ1-2; D uncertain. Trimming removed 3 bases from V and 4 bases from J, with 9 bases in between. Germline lookup yields CDR1 DFQATT and CDR2 SNEGSKA (reference sequence). The CDR3 consists of 12 residues. In DNA form, the CDR3 reads TGCAGTGCTAGCAGCGCCTTCTATGGCTACACCTTC. Amino acids: CSASSAFYGYTF.

The chain recombines TRBV5-1 with TRBJ1-1; 9 bases map to TRBD1. CDR3 size: 13 residues. The junction had 5 bases not matched to a gene; V was cut back by 4 bases and J by 7 bases. Per the germline V gene, CDR1 is SGHRS and CDR2 is YFSETQ. The CDR3 region has the DNA TGCGCCAGCAGCCCGACAGGGGGTGGTGAAGCTTTCTTT. Protein: CASSPTGGGEAFF.

This clonotype was seen only a few times. The genes are TRBV7-2 and TRBJ2-7; the D gene is possibly TRBD2 (5 bases). V gave up 5 bases and J gave up 6 bases, with 11 bases separating them. The CDR3 is 12 residues long. Germline CDR1 is SGHTA and CDR2 is FQGNSA. The CDR3 DNA reads as TGTGCCAGCAGCCCCCGGGGAGCCGAGCAGTACTTC. Translation: CASSPRGAEQYF.

The chain recombines TRBV10-3 with TRBJ2-1; TRBD2 matches 13 bases. The CDR3 is 15 residues long. V lost 11 bases and J lost 6; bases outside the gene matches: 10. Germline loops: CDR1 ENHRY, CDR2 SYGVKD. This chain's CDR3 is CALSKLAGGPNEQFF. As DNA, the CDR3 is TGTGCCCTATCAAAACTAGCGGGAGGGCCCAATGAGCAGTTCTTC.

The count of this clonotype is one. This chain links TRBV5-6 with TRBJ2-1; D unclear. The length of the CDR3 is 13 residues. Germline V gene data show CDR1 as SGHDT and CDR2 as YYEEEE. Trimming removed 2 bases at V and 9 bases at J, with 12 bases between. CDR3 in amino acids: CASSFSAHGEQFF. CDR3 bases: TGTGCCAGCAGCTTCAGTGCCCACGGTGAGCAGTTCTTC.

This clonotype was detected ten times or more. The chain joins TRBV5-1 to TRBJ2-2; no clear D. V lost 0 bases and J 5 bases, leaving 8 bases between the germline ends. The CDR3 totals 14 residues. CDR1 is SGHRS, CDR2 YFSETQ, per germline. DNA of the CDR3: TGCGCCAGCAGCTTGGGGCAGTCTACCGGGGAGCTGTTTTTT. It yields the protein CASSLGQSTGELFF. Together with reference TRBV5-1 and TRBJ2-2, the CDR3 gives the full variable domain: KAGVTQTPRYLIKTRGQQVTLSCSPISGHRSVSWYQQTPGQGLQFLFEYFSETQRNKGNFPGRFSGRQFSNSRSEMNVSTLELGDSALYLCASSLGQSTGELFFGEGSRLTVL.

This chain joins TRBV5-4 and TRBJ2-2; the D gene is possibly TRBD2 (5 bases). Looked up from germline, CDR1 is SGHNT and CDR2 is YYREEE (reference sequence). The CDR3 sequence is 14 residues long. Trimming cost V 6 bases and J 0 bases, with 9 bases left between them. For the CDR3, the DNA is TGTGCCAGCAAGAGCGGCCCGAACACCGGGGAGCTGTTTTTT. Translation gives CASKSGPNTGELFF.

In its sample, this clonotype was seen many times. Here the CDR3 DNA reads TGCAGTGCGTGGGACAGCCGAGCTAACTATGGCTACACCTTC. Encoded protein: CSAWDSRANYGYTF. V usage is TRBV20-1 and J usage is TRBJ1-2; 7 nucleotides align to TRBD1. V gave up 6 bases and J gave up 0 bases; unmatched junction bases: 7. Germline V gives CDR1 DFQATT, CDR2 SNEGSKA (reference sequence). The CDR3 contains 14 residues.

The chain recombines TRBV7-2 with TRBJ2-3; D gene uncertain. Trimming removed 0 bases at V and 5 bases at J, with 6 bases between. The CDR3 is 13 residues long. The germline gives CDR1 SGHTA, CDR2 FQGNSA. The CDR3 protein is CASSLAVKDTQYF. The DNA for the CDR3 is TGTGCCAGCAGCTTAGCGGTCAAAGATACGCAGTATTTT.

This rearrangement joins TRBV11-1 to TRBJ2-6; TRBD1 or TRBD2 may be the D gene (5 bases each). CDR1 is SGHAT, CDR2 FQDESV, per germline (reference sequence). Trimming stripped 1 base from V and 0 bases from J, with 13 bases between. The CDR3 covers 18 residues. DNA for the CDR3: TGTGCCAGCAGCTTAGGTCGGGGCCCGACCTCTGGGGCCAACGTCCTGACTTTC. It is translated as CASSLGRGPTSGANVLTF. Supplemented by reference TRBV11-1 and TRBJ2-6, the full variable domain reads EAEVAQSPRYKITEKSQAVAFWCDPISGHATLYWYRQILGQGPELLVQFQDESVVDDSQLPKDRFSAERLKGVDSTLKIQPAELGDSAMYLCASSLGRGPTSGANVLTFGAGSRLTVL.

This clonotype was seen only a few times. This chain connects TRBV5-1 to TRBJ2-3; the match to TRBD2 covers 11 bases. The length of the CDR3 is 16 residues. The germline gives CDR1 SGHRS, CDR2 YFSETQ. V gave up 7 bases and J gave up 4 bases; unmatched junction bases: 11. For the CDR3, the DNA is TGCGCCAGCCTGCGGGGTGGACTAGCGGGCGCAGATACGCAGTATTTT. This translates into CASLRGGLAGADTQYF.

Only a few counts were recorded for this clonotype. V gene TRBV5-1 combines with J gene TRBJ2-7; no clear D gene. Between the trimmed V and J ends, which lost 0 bases and 4 bases, there was a span of 11 bases. CDR1 is SGHRS, CDR2 YFSETQ, per germline. This CDR3 is 14 amino acids long. The chain's CDR3 is CASSLGVGLYEQYF. DNA of the CDR3: TGCGCCAGCAGCTTGGGGGTAGGCCTATACGAGCAGTACTTC.

This clonotype has just a few counts. The J gene is TRBJ2-3, the V gene TRBV6-5; TRBD2 matches at 9 bases. This CDR3 contains 15 residues. With V trimmed by 3 bases and J by 7 bases, 8 bases remained unmatched. Germline V gene sequence: CDR1 MNHEY, CDR2 SVGAGI. The DNA of the CDR3 is TGTGCCAGCAGTTATCCTATAGCGGGAGTAAATACGCAGTATTTT. This gives the protein CASSYPIAGVNTQYF.

The chain combines TRBV2 with TRBJ1-2, with D unclear. This CDR3 is built from 12 residues. Per germline, CDR1 SNHLY and CDR2 FYNNEI. Between the trimmed V and J ends, which lost 7 bases and 2 bases, there was a span of 8 bases. In DNA, the CDR3 is TGTGCCAGCAACGAGGAGAACTATGGCTACACCTTC. Protein: CASNEENYGYTF.

The table lists this clonotype with many counts. The V call is TRBV20-1, the J call TRBJ1-2; D is unclear. V shed 4 bases and J shed 4 bases, with 10 bases lying between them. Germline V gene sequence: CDR1 DFQATT, CDR2 SNEGSKA (reference sequence). The CDR3 totals 12 residues. CDR3 bases: TGCAGTGCTACTGACGGTCGCTATGGCTACACCTTC. It encodes CSATDGRYGYTF.

This clonotype was seen only a few times. This chain links TRBV4-3 with TRBJ2-1; maybe TRBD2 (6 bases). Trimming took 0 bases from V and 10 from J, leaving 10 bases between them. CDR1 is LGHNA and CDR2 is YSLEER in the germline V gene. The CDR3 length is 13 residues. The CDR3 DNA is TGCGCCAGCAGCCAAGACATGGGAGGCGAGCAGTTCTTC. The encoded protein is CASSQDMGGEQFF.

The chain links TRBV20-1 to TRBJ2-7, with no clear D. Germline CDR1 reads DFQATT; CDR2 reads SNEGSKA (reference sequence). The CDR3 length is 13 residues. V was pared by 3 bases and J by 2 bases, with 11 bases between. The chain's CDR3 is CSASMGWTYEQYF. CDR3 coding DNA: TGCAGTGCTAGCATGGGGTGGACCTACGAGCAGTACTTC.

This clonotype was detected a few times. The chain is built from TRBV20-1 and TRBJ1-5, with D hard to call. CDR3 size: 14 residues. V was shortened by 4 bases and J by 0 bases, with 10 bases between the two germline ends. Looked up from germline, CDR1 is DFQATT and CDR2 is SNEGSKA (reference sequence). The CDR3 coding sequence is TGCAGTGCTAAGGTGTTGTATAGCAATCAGCCCCAGCATTTT. Translated: CSAKVLYSNQPQHF.

The rearrangement links TRBV15 to TRBJ2-5, with D perhaps given as TRBD1 or TRBD2 (5 bases each). The CDR3 has 13 residues. Germline loops: CDR1 LNHNV, CDR2 YYDKDF (reference sequence). Trimming took off 3 bases at V and 2 bases at J, with 7 bases between the two ends. The CDR3 DNA sequence: TGTGCCACCAGCAGGGGACCGCAAGAGACCCAGTACTTC. Translated, it gives CATSRGPQETQYF.

The rearrangement links TRBV5-6 to TRBJ1-2; the D is unclear. The germline gives CDR1 SGHDT, CDR2 YYEEEE. V was shortened by 4 bases and J by 6 bases, with 13 bases between the two germline ends. There are 13 residues in the CDR3. For the CDR3, the DNA is TGTGCCAGCAGCCCGGAAGCGGGTAATGGCTACACCTTC. It translates to CASSPEAGNGYTF.

The chain couples TRBV19 to TRBJ2-7; D may be TRBD1 (6 bases). CDR3 size: 13 residues. Germline CDR1 is LNHDA and CDR2 is SQIVND (reference sequence). Trimming took 6 bases from V and 9 from J, leaving 18 bases between them. DNA of the CDR3: TGTGCCAGTAGCCCACGGGACACGCGGAGGCAGTACTTC. It translates to CASSPRDTRRQYF.